The clone carrying this T cell receptor (beta chain) was counted only a few times. What it recognizes is unknown. What was sequenced were expressed TCRB transcripts, since all of the isolated RNA had been reverse transcribed. TCRdb's copy holds only in-frame clones and misses some; the assay was immunoSEQ multiplex PCR. The profile shows more than 350,000 clones, roughly 10% of them singletons. The data derive from a study of beta chain features in type 1 diabetes. General study findings and limits: Cells carrying high TCR expression could end up over-represented when cDNA is sequenced.

Germline values: CDR1 SGHTA, CDR2 FQGNSA. V lost 1 base, J lost 8 bases, and 9 bases stayed unmatched. CDR3 length: 16 residues. The chain joins TRBV7-2 to TRBJ2-1; TRBD2 matches at 9 bases. The sample was naive CD4+ T cells from blood. This receptor was identified in a woman aged 18 to 35 in good health. CDR3 loop: CASSLGSGGRAYEQFF. DNA of the CDR3: TGTGCCAGCAGCTTAGGGTCCGGCGGGAGGGCCTATGAGCAGTTCTTC.